This T cell receptor beta chain was documented in a study of vaccination and CD4 T cells after COVID-19. Study-level information: Overlapping peptides of the spike proteins of SARS-CoV-2, HCoV-NL63, HCoV-OC43 and HCoV-229E were used for cell stimulation. Study observations and caveats: There was no significant change from about 20 to 38 median reactive clonotypes.

As to this clonotype: What it recognizes is unknown.

Sequence data for DNA of cultured CD4+ T cells were generated by the Oncomine TCR Beta short-read assay. TCRdb itself ran the PCR reads through MiXCR, one entry per CDR3 protein. The sample lists 20,000 to 30,000 distinct CDR3 sequences, under 70% occurring once. The treatment here: roughly nine-day PBMC culture with coronavirus spike peptide pools or control peptides (ViraFEST assay). Germline loops: CDR1 MNHNS, CDR2 SASEGT. Trimming pared 6 bases from V and 4 bases from J, leaving 22 bases between. The CDR3 covers 16 residues. The sample consisted of CD4+ T cells from blood, cultured in vitro. The source is a human donor who had recovered from COVID-19. The chain combines TRBV6-1 with TRBJ2-7; maybe TRBD2 (6 bases). The CDR3 reads CASRAITGGGPYEQYF. CDR3 DNA sequence: TGTGCCAGCAGAGCGATCACGGGTGGAGGGCCTTACGAGCAGTACTTC.